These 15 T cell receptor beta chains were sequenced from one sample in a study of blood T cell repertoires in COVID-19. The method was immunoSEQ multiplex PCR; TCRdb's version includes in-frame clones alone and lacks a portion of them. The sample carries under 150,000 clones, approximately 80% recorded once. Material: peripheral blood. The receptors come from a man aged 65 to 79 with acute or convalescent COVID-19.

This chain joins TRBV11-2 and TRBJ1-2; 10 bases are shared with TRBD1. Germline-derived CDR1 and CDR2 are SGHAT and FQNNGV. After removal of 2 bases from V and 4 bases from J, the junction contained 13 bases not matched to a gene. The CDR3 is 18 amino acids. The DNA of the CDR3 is TGTGCCAGCAGCTTAAGATTATTTCGGACAGGGGGGAGCTATGGCTACACCTTC. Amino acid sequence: CASSLRLFRTGGSYGYTF.

The CDR3 DNA reads as TGCGCCAGCAAGCAGGGCCCCCATAGCAATCAGCCCCAGCATTTT. It specifies CASKQGPHSNQPQHF. The rearrangement joins TRBV4-1 to TRBJ1-5; D may be TRBD1 (5 bases). The length of the CDR3 is 15 residues. The V end lost 7 bases, the J end lost 0 bases, and 13 bases lay between the germline ends. CDR1 is MGHRA, CDR2 YSYEKL, per germline.

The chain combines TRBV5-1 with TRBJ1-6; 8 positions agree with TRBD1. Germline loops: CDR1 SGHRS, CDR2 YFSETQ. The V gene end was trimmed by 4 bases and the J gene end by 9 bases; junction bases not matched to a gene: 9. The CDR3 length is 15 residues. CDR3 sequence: CASSATGGVSSPLHF. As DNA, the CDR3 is TGCGCCAGCAGCGCTACAGGGGGAGTCAGTTCACCCCTCCACTTT. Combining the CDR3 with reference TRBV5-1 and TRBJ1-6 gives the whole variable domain KAGVTQTPRYLIKTRGQQVTLSCSPISGHRSVSWYQQTPGQGLQFLFEYFSETQRNKGNFPGRFSGRQFSNSRSEMNVSTLELGDSALYLCASSATGGVSSPLHFGNGTRLTVT.

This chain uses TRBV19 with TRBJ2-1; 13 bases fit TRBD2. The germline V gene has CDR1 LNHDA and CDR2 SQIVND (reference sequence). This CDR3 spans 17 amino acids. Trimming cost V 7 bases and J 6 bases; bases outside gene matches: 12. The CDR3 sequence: CASTRLAGGLRGNEQFF. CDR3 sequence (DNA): TGTGCCAGTACTAGACTAGCGGGGGGCCTCCGAGGCAATGAGCAGTTCTTC.

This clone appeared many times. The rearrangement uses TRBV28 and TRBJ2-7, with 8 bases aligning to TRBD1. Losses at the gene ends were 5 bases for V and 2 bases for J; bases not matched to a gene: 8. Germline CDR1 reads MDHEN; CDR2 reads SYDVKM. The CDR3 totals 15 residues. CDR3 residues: CASSPLGQGAYEQYF. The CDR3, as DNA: TGTGCCAGCAGTCCATTAGGACAGGGAGCCTACGAGCAGTACTTC.

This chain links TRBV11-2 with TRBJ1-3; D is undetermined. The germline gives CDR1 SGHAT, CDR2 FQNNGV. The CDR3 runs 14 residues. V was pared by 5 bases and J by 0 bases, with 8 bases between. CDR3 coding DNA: TGTGCCAGCAGCACCGGGAACTCTGGAAACACCATATATTTT. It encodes CASSTGNSGNTIYF.

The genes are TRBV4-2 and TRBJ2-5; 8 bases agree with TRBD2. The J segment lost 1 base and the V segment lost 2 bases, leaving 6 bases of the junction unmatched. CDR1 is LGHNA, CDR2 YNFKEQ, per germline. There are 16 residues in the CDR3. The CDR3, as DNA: TGTGCCAGCAGCCAAAGTGGCGGGGGGACCCAAGAGACCCAGTACTTC. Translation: CASSQSGGGTQETQYF.

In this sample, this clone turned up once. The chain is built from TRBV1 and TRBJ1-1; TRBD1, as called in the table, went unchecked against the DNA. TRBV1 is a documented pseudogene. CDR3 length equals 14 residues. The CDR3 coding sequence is TGCACCAGCAGCCATGGGACAGGGGGCACTGAAGCTTTCTTT. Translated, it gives CTSSHGTGGTEAFF.

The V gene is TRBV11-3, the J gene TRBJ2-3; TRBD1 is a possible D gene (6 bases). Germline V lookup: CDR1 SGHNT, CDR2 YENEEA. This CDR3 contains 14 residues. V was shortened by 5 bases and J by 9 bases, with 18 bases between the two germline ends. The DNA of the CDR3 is TGTGCCAGCAGCCCTGGGGCCTTCCAGGGGACGCAGTATTTT. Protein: CASSPGAFQGTQYF.

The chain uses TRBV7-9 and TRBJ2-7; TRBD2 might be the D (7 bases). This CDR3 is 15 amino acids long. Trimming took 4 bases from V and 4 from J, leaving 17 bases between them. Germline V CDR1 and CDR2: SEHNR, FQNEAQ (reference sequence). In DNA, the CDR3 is TGTGCCAGCAGCTCCCGAAGGGGAGGGGGTTACGAGCAGTACTTC. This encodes CASSSRRGGGYEQYF.

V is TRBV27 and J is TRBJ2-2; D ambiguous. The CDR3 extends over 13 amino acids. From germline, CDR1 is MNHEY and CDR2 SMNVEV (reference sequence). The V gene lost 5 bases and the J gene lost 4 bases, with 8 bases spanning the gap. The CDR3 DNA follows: TGTGCCAGCAGTCCCCTCCCCACCGGGGAGCTGTTTTTT. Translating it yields CASSPLPTGELFF.

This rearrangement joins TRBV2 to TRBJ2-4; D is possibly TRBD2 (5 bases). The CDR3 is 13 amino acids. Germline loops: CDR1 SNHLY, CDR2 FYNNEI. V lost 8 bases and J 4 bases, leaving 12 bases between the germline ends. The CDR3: CASETGGKNIQYF. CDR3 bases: TGTGCCAGCGAGACGGGCGGGAAAAACATTCAGTACTTC.

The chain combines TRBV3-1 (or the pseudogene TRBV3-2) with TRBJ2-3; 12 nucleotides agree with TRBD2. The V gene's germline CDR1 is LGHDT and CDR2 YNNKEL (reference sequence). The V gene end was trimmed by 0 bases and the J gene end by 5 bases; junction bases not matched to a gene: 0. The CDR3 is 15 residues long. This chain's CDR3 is CASSQELAGGDTQYF. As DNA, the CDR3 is TGTGCCAGCAGCCAAGAACTAGCGGGAGGAGATACGCAGTATTTT.

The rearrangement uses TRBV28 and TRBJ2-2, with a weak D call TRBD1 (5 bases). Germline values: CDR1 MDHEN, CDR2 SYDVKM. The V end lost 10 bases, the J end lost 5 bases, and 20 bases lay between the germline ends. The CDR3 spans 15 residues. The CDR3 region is CATLSQAIRTGELFF. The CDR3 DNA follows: TGTGCCACTCTTTCACAGGCGATTAGGACCGGGGAGCTGTTTTTT.

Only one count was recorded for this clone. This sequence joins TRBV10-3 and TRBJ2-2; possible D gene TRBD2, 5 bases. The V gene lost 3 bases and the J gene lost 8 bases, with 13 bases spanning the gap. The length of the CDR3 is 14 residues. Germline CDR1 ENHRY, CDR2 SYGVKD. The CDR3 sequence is CAISELVRGGELFF. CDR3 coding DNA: TGTGCCATCAGTGAACTGGTCAGAGGGGGGGAGCTGTTTTTT.